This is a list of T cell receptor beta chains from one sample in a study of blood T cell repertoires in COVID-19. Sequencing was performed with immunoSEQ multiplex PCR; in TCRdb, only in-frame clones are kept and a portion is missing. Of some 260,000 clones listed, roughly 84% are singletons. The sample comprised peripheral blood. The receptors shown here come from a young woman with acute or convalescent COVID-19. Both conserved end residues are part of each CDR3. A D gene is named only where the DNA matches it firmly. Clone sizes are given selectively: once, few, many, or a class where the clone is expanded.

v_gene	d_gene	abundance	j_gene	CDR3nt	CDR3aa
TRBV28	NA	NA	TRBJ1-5	TGTGCCAGCTTACGGGGGTGGGGTGACGGTCAGCCCCAGCATTTT	CASLRGWGDGQPQHF
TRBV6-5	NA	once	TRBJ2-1	TGTGCCAGCAGTTACTCGCGCCTTTCCAATGAGCAGTTCTTC	CASSYSRLSNEQFF
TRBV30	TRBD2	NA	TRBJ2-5	TGTGCCTGGAGTGGACTAGCGGGAGGGTCCGGGACCCAGTACTTC	CAWSGLAGGSGTQYF
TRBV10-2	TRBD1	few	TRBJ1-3	TGCGCCAGCAGGCGGGACAGGACCCTAACTGGAAACACCATATATTTT	CASRRDRTLTGNTIYF
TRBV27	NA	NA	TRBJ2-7	TGTGCCAGCAGTTTAAGCAGGGTCAACGAGCAGTACTTC	CASSLSRVNEQYF
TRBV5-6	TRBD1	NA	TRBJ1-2	TGTGCCAGCAGCCTGGGGACAGGATATTTTGGCTACACCTTC	CASSLGTGYFGYTF
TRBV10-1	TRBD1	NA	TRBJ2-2	TGCGCCAGCCACGGTAACCGGGACAGGGGTCGTTGCGGGGAGCTGTTTTTT	CASHGNRDRGRCGELFF
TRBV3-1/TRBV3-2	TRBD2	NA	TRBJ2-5	TGTGCCAGCAGCCAAGAAGGTCTAGCGGGAGGCTACCAAGAGACCCAGTACTTC	CASSQEGLAGGYQETQYF
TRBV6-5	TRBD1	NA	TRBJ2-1	TGTGCCAGCAGTTACAAGGGGACAGTCTCCTACAATGAGCAGTTCTTC	CASSYKGTVSYNEQFF
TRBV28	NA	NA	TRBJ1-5	TGTGCCAGCAGCATCATGCGCCTAGGCAATCAGCCCCAGCATTTT	CASSIMRLGNQPQHF
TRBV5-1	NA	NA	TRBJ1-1	TGCGCCAGCAGCTTGGACAGGGAAGCTTTCTTT	CASSLDREAFF
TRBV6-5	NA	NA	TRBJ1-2	TGTGCCAGCAGTTACGGGGGGGAGGGCTATGGCTACACCTTC	CASSYGGEGYGYTF
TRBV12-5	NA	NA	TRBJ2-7	TGTGCTAGTGGTTTGCCTTCGAAGGACAGCTACGAGCAGTACTTC	CASGLPSKDSYEQYF
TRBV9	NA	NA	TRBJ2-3	TGTGCCAGCAGCCGTCTCGCGGGCACAGATACGCAGTATTTT	CASSRLAGTDTQYF
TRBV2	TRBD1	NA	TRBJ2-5	TGTGCCACAAACAGGGGAAGGTCAGAGACCCAGTACTTC	CATNRGRSETQYF
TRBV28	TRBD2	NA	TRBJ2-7	TGTGCCAGCAGCATGGGGCTAGCGGTACTCTACGAGCAGTACTTC	CASSMGLAVLYEQYF
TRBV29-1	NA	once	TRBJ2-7	TGCAGCGTTGGGGGGGACAGAGCCTACGAGCAGTACTTC	CSVGGDRAYEQYF
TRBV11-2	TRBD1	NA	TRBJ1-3	TGTGCCAGCAGCTTCCGGACAGGGACTGGAAACACCATATATTTT	CASSFRTGTGNTIYF
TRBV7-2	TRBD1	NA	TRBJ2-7	TGTGCCAGCAGTTGGGGACAGGGACCCTACGAGCAGTACTTC	CASSWGQGPYEQYF
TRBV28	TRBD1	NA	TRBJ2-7	TGTGCCAGCAGTCCCCGACAGGGGTCCGGATACGAGCAGTACTTC	CASSPRQGSGYEQYF
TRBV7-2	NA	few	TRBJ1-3	TGTGCCAGCAGCTTAACGCCCGAGGGAGGAAACACCATATATTTT	CASSLTPEGGNTIYF
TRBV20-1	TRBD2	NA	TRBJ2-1	TGCAGTGCTAGTTTGCCTAGCGGGAGTTATGAGCAGTTCTTC	CSASLPSGSYEQFF
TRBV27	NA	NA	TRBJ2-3	TGTGCCAGCAGTTTAATCGGAGATACGCAGTATTTT	CASSLIGDTQYF
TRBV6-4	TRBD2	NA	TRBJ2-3	TGTGCCAGCAGTCGGACTAGCGGGAGCACAGATACGCAGTATTTT	CASSRTSGSTDTQYF
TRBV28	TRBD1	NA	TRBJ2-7	TGTGCCAGCAGAGGACAGGGGGGAACCTACGAGCAGTACTTC	CASRGQGGTYEQYF
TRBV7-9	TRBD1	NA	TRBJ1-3	TGTGCCAGCAGTCCTAGACAGGGGAGCTCTGGAAACACCATATATTTT	CASSPRQGSSGNTIYF
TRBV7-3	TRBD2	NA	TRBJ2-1	TGTGCCAGCAGCTTTGGTCGCGGGAGTACCAATGAGCAGTTCTTC	CASSFGRGSTNEQFF
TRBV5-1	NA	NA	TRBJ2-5	TGCGCCAGCAGCTTTAGGCCGACAGATCAAGAGACCCAGTACTTC	CASSFRPTDQETQYF
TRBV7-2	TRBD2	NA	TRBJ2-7	TGTGCCAGCAGCTCTCCCGGGACTAGCGGATACGAGCAGTACTTC	CASSSPGTSGYEQYF
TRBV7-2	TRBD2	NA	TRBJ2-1	TGTGCCAGCAGTACCTTGGGAGCGGGAGGTAATGAGCAGTTCTTC	CASSTLGAGGNEQFF
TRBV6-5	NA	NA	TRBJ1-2	TGTGCCAGCAGTTACGGCGAGGGAGGGTATGGCTACACCTTC	CASSYGEGGYGYTF
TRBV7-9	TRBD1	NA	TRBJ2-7	TGTGCCAGCAGTCAACCCGGGACAGGCCTTTACGAGCAGTACTTC	CASSQPGTGLYEQYF
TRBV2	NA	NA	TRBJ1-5	TGTGCCAGCAGAGACACAGGGTTGTATCAGCCCCAGCATTTT	CASRDTGLYQPQHF
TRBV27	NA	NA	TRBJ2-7	TGTGCCAGCAGTTTATCGGCGGGATGGGGCTACGAGCAGTACTTC	CASSLSAGWGYEQYF
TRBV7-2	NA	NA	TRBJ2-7	TGTGCCAGCAGCTTAGTATCCGAGCAGTACTTC	CASSLVSEQYF
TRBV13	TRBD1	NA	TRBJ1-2	TGTGCCAGCAGCTTACCAGGGGGCTATGGCTACACCTTC	CASSLPGGYGYTF
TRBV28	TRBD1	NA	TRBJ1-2	TGTGCCAGCAGTCTAGTACAGGGGGCGAGGTCTGGCTACACCTTC	CASSLVQGARSGYTF
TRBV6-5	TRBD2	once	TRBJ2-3	TGTGCCAGCACGGGGGGATTACAGTCAGATACGCAGTATTTT	CASTGGLQSDTQYF
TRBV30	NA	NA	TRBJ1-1	TGTGCCTGGAGCCCCCAGGGGAACACTGAAGCTTTCTTT	CAWSPQGNTEAFF
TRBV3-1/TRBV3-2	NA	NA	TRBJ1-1	TGTGCCAGCAGCCAAGACAGGGGAACTGAAGCTTTCTTT	CASSQDRGTEAFF
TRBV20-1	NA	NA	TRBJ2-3	TGCAGTGCTAGTTACGAGGGAGGTGCTACAGATACGCAGTATTTT	CSASYEGGATDTQYF
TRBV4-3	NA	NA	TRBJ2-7	TGCGCCAGCAGCCAAGAGATGGGGGCCCCCTACGAGCAGTACTTC	CASSQEMGAPYEQYF
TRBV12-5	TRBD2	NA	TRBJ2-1	TGTGCTAGTGGTCCGGGACTAGCGGGAGTAAGAAATGAGCAGTTCTTC	CASGPGLAGVRNEQFF
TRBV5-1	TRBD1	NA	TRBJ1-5	TGCGCCAGCAGCTTGGAGGGGGCGGGAAATCAGCCCCAGCATTTT	CASSLEGAGNQPQHF
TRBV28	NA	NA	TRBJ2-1	TGTGCCAGCAGTTTGGTAGCTCGGGTCAATGAGCAGTTCTTC	CASSLVARVNEQFF
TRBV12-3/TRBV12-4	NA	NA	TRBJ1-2	TGTGCCAGCAGTTTTGACGGGTTTAATGGCTACACCTTC	CASSFDGFNGYTF
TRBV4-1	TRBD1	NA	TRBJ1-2	TGCGCCAGCAGCCAGCCGGGACAGGGGGCTAATGGCTACACCTTC	CASSQPGQGANGYTF
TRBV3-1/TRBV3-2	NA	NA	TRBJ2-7	TGTGCCAGCAGCCAAGGGAGGCCCAACGAGCAGTACTTC	CASSQGRPNEQYF
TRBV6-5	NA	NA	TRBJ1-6	TGTGCCAGCAGTCTACAGACAGTAACCCATTCACCCCTCCACTTT	CASSLQTVTHSPLHF
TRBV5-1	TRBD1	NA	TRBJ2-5	TGCGCCAGCAGCCCGGGACAGGGGTTTGAGACCCAGTACTTC	CASSPGQGFETQYF
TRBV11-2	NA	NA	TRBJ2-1	TGTGCCAGCAGCTTGAGACAGATACAGTTCTTC	CASSLRQIQFF
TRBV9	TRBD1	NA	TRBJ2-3	TGTGCCAGCAGCGTACCCCCGGGACAGGACCGGGGCACAGATACGCAGTATTTT	CASSVPPGQDRGTDTQYF
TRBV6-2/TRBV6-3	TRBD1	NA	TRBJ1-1	TGTGCCAGCAGTAAACGACAGGGGGCGGGATGGGACACTGAAGCTTTCTTT	CASSKRQGAGWDTEAFF